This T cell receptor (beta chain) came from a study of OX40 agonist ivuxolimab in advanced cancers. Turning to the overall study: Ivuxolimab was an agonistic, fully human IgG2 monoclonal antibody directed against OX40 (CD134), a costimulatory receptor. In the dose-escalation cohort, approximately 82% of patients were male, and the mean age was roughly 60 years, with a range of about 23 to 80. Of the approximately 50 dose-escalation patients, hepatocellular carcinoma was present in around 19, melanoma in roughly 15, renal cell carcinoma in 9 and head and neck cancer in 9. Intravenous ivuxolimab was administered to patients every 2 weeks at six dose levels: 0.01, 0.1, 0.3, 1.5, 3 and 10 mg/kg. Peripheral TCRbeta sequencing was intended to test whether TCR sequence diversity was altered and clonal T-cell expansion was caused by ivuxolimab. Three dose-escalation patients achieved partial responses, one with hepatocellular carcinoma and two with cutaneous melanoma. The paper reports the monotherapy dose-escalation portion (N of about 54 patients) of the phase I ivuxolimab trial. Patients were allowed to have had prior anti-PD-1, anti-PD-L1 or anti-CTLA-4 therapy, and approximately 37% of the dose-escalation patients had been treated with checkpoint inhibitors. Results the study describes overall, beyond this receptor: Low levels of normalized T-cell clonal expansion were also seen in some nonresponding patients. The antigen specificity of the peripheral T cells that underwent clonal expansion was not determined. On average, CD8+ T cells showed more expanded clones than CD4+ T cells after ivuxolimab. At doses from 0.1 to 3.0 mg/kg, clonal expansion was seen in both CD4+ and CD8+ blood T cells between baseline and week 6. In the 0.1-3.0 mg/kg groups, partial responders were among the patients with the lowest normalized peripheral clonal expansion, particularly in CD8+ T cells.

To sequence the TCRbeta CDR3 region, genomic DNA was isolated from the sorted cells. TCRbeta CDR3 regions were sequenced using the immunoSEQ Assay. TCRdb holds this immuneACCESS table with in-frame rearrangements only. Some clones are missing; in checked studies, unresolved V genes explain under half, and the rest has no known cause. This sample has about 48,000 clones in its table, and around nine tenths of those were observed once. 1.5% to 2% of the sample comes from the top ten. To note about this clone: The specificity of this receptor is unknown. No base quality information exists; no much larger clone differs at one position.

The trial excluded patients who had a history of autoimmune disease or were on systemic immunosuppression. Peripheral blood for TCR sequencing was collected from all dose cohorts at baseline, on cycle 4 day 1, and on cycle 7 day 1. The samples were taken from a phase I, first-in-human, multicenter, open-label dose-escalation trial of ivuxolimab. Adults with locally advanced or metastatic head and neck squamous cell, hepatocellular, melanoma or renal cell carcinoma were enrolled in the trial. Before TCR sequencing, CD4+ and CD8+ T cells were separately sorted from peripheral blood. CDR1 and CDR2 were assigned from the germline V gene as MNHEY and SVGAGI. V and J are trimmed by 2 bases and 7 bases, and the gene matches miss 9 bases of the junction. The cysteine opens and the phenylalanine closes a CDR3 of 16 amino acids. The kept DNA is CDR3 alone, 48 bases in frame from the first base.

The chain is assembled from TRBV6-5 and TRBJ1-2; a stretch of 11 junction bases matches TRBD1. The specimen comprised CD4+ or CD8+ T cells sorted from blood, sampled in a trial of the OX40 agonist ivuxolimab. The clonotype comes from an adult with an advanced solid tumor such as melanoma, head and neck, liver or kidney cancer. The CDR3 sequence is CASSYVGQGAIAGYTF. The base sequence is TGTGCCAGCAGTTACGTCGGACAGGGGGCGATTGCTGGCTACACCTTC.